The clone carrying this T cell receptor beta chain was recorded at least ten times. This entry comes from a study of T cells in Graves' hyperthyroidism and ophthalmopathy. RNA transcripts served as the template for amplifying TCR beta CDR3 regions. The HTBI primer set drove a first-round RT-PCR of the TCR CDR3. TCRdb re-derived calls from the multiplex PCR reads in MiXCR, one entry per CDR3 protein. The sample holds some 550,000 distinct CDR3 sequences, less than 25% seen once. Sequenced input: blood. The receptor's source is a man aged 18 to 29 with Graves' hyperthyroidism.

The DNA for the CDR3 is TGCGCCAGCAGCCAGGGACAGATCAATCAGCCCCAGCATTTT. Residues: CASSQGQINQPQHF. The rearrangement links TRBV4-1 to TRBJ1-5; 7 bases line up with TRBD1. Germline CDR1 is MGHRA and CDR2 is YSYEKL. The junction had 2 bases not matched to a gene; V was cut back by 3 bases and J by 3 bases. The CDR3 length is 14 residues.